This T cell receptor (beta chain) comes out of a study of blood T cell repertoires in COVID-19 (dated by TCRdb to 2020 to 2022). Background for the entire study: Samples covering the acute and convalescent phases of COVID-19 were provided by collaborators in the United States, Italy and Spain. A de-identified subject ID, COVID-19 status, age in years and sex were almost always included in the sample metadata. The material from the prospective study consisted of cDNA or gDNA derived from T cells, B-cell-depleted T cells, or PBMCs. Samples came from the ongoing ImmuneRACE study (first 160 participants) plus 1,254 subjects from 6 global collaborators. Deeply sampled blood TCRbeta repertoires from subjects exposed to, actively infected with, or recovered from COVID-19 were included in the dataset. A freely available public database, intended as a resource for researchers studying the immune response to SARS-CoV-2, is where the repertoires were released. HLA class I and class II types, where available, came from metadata supplied by the sample provider rather than from assay-based typing.

The immunoSEQ Assay, a bias-controlled multiplex PCR, was used to amplify TCRbeta CDR3 regions from genomic DNA. The source study handled its data this way. The number of nucleated cells in each sample was estimated from the amplification of reference gene primers within the assay. To quantify the absolute abundance of each unique TCRbeta CDR3 rearrangement, sequence reads were collapsed and filtered. Productive Simpson clonality was computed per sample as the square root of Simpson's diversity index over productive rearrangements. TCRdb provides this immuneACCESS table in a form limited to in-frame rearrangements. Some clones are lacking; in checked studies, under half of them reflect an unresolved V gene, and why the rest are absent is not known. The V and J calls and clone size were taken over from that table, and D and trimming were inferred from the DNA. This sample lists over 90,000 clones; 80% to 95% were detected once. The ten top clones hold roughly 4.3% of the sample.

Here is what the overall study found, with its caveats: Clinical and demographic metadata were provided uncurated, with the amount varying by source and participant.

The CDR3 runs 13 amino acids, cysteine and phenylalanine included. The DNA shown is the 39-base CDR3, in frame from base 1. Trimming takes 4 bases from V and 5 bases from J, and the germline ends sit 12 bases apart. From a lookup of the germline V gene, CDR1 and CDR2 are SGHRS and YFSETQ. Regarding this clone: It lacks a known antigen. No quality values exist for individual bases; no much larger clone is one base distant.

Each collaborating institution followed its own protocols to collect whole blood in K2EDTA tubes. For TCRbeta analysis, collaborator samples were shipped as frozen whole blood, as isolated PBMCs, or as DNA extracted from either sample type. The sample was peripheral blood. The V and J segments used are TRBV5-1 and TRBJ2-5; TRBD2 could be the D gene, as 5 bases match. This receptor was obtained from a man aged 18 to 29 with acute or convalescent COVID-19. CDR3 reads: CASSLEGRETQYF. The nucleotides read TGCGCCAGCAGCCTCGAGGGCCGGGAGACCCAGTACTTC. This CDR3, with the reference TRBV5-1 and TRBJ2-5 proteins standing in past its ends, gives the full variable domain KAGVTQTPRYLIKTRGQQVTLSCSPISGHRSVSWYQQTPGQGLQFLFEYFSETQRNKGNFPGRFSGRQFSNSRSEMNVSTLELGDSALYLCASSLEGRETQYFGPGTRLLVL.